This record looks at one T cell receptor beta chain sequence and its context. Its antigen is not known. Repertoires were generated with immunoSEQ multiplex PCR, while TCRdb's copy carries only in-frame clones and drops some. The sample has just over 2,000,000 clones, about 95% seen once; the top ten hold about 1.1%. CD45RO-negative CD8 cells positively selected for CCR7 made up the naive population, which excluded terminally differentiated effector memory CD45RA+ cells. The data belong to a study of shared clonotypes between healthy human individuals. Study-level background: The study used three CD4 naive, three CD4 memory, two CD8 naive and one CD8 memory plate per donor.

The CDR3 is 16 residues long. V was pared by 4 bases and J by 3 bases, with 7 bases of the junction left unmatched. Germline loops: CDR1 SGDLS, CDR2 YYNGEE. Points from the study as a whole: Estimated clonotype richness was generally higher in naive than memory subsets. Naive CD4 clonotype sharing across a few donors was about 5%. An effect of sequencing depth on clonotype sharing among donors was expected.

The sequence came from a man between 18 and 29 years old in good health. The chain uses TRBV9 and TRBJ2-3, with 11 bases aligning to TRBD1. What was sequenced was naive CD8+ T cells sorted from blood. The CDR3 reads CASSPEGTGGTDTQYF. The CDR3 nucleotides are TGTGCCAGCAGCCCAGAAGGGACAGGGGGGACAGATACGCAGTATTTT. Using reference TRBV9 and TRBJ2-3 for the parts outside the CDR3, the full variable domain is DSGVTQTPKHLITATGQRVTLRCSPRSGDLSVYWYQQSLDQGLQFLIQYYNGEERAKGNILERFSAQQFPDLHSELNLSSLELGDSALYFCASSPEGTGGTDTQYFGPGTRLTVL.